The source of this T cell receptor beta chain is a study of T-cell reconstitution after alpha-beta-depleted transplantation in children. V lost 3 bases and J lost 2; bases outside the gene matches: 4. This CDR3 is built from 15 residues. This sample's TCRbeta library carried unique molecular identifier barcodes. One entry per CDR3 protein, called by TCRdb with MiXCR from the PCR reads. The data hold 200,000 to 300,000 distinct CDR3 sequences, with about 12% observed a single time. The material sequenced was PBMCs from the stem cell graft donor, taken from the stem cell graft. The receptor's source is a human donor who donated a stem cell graft to a child with acute lymphoblastic leukemia. The chain has TRBV12-3 or TRBV12-4 and TRBJ2-7, with 10 bases matching TRBD2. The CDR3 sequence is CASSFASGSTYEQYF. CDR3 nucleotide sequence: TGTGCCAGCAGTTTTGCTAGCGGGAGTACCTACGAGCAGTACTTC.